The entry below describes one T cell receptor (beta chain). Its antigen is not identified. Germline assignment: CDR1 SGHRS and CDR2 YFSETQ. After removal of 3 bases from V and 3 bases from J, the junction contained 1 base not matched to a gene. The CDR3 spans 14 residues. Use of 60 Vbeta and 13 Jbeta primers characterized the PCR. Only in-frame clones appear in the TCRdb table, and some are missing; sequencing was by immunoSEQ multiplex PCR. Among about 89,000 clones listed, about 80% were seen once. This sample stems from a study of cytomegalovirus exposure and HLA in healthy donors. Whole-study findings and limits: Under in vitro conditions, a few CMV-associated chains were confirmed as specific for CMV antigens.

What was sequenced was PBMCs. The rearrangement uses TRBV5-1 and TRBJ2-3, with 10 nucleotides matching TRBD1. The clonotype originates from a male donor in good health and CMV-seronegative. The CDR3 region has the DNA TGCGCCAGCAGCTGGGACAGGGGAACAGATACGCAGTATTTT. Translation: CASSWDRGTDTQYF. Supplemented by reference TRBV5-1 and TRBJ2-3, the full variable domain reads KAGVTQTPRYLIKTRGQQVTLSCSPISGHRSVSWYQQTPGQGLQFLFEYFSETQRNKGNFPGRFSGRQFSNSRSEMNVSTLELGDSALYLCASSWDRGTDTQYFGPGTRLTVL.